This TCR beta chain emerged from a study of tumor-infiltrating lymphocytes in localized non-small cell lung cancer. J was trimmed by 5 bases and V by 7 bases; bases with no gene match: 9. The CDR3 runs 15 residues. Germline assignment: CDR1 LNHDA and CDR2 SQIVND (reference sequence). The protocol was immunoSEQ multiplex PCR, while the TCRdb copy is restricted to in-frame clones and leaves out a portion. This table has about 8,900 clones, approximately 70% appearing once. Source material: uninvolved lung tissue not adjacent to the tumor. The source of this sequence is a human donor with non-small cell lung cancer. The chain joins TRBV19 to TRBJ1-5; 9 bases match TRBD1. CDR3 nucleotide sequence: TGTGCCAGTACCAATCCGGGACAGGGAGATCAGCCCCAGCATTTT. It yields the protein CASTNPGQGDQPQHF.